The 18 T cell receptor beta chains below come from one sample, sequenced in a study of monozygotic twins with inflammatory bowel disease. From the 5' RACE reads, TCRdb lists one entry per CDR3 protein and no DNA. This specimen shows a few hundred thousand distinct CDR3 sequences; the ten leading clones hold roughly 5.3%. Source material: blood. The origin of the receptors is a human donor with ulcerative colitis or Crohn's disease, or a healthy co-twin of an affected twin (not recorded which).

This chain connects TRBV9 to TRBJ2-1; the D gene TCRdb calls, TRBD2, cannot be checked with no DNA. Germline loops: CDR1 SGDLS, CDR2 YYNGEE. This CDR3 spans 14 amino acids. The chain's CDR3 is CASSLRTSGGEQFF.

The CDR3 loop reads CSVGQGGYFDTQYF. The chain is built from TRBV29-1 and TRBJ2-3; TCRdb proposes TRBD1, but this gene call is untestable without DNA. The CDR3 extends over 14 amino acids. The germline V gene encodes CDR1 SQVTM and CDR2 ANQGSEA.

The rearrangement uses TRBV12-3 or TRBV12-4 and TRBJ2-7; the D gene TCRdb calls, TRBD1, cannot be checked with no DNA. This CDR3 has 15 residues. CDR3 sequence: CASRDWVRGADEQYF.

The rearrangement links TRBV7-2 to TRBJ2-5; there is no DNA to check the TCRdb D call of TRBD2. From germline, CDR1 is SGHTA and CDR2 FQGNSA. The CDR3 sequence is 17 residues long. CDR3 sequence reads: CASSLGYRGGAKETQYF.

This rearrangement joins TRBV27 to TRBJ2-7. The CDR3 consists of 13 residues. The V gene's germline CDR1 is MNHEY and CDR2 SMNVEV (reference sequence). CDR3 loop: CASSLYQSYQQYF.

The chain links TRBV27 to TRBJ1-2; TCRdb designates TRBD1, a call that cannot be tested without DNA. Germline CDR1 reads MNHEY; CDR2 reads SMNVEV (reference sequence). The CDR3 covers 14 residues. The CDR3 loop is CASSLSGDIRGYTF.

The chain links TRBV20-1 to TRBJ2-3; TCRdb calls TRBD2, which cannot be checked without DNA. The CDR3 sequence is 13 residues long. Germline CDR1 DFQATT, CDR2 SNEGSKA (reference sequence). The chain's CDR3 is CSASGSRVDTQYF.

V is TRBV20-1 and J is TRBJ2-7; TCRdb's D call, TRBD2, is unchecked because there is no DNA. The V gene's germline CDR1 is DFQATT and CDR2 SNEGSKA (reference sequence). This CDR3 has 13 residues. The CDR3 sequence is CSAPGTHAYEQYF.

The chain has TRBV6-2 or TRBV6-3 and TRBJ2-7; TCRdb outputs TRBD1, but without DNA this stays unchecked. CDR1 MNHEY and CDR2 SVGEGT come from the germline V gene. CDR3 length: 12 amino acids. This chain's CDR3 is CASSLKDGPQYF.

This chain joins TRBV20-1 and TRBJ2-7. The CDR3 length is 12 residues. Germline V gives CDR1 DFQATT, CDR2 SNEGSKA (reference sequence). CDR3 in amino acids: CSARVFSYEQYF.

This CDR3 reads CASSSKRSGNQPQHF. The chain employs TRBV7-2 and TRBJ1-5. The germline V gene encodes CDR1 SGHTA and CDR2 FQGNSA. The CDR3 loop spans 15 amino acids.

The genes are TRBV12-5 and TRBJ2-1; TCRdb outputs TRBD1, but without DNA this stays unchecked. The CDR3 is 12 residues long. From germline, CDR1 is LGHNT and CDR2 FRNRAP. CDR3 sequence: CASGQGLGEQFF.

CDR3 in amino acids: CASSSSRYEQYF. J is TRBJ2-7 and V is TRBV6-5. Germline V gene sequence: CDR1 MNHEY, CDR2 SVGAGI. The CDR3 runs to 12 residues.

This chain's CDR3 is CASSPQSTQYF. The chain uses TRBV12-3 or TRBV12-4 and TRBJ2-3; TCRdb selects TRBD2, and the lack of DNA leaves this call unchecked. CDR3 length: 11 amino acids.

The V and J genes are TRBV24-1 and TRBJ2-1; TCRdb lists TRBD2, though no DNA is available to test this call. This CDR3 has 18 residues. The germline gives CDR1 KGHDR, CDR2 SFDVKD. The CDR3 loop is CATSEPGGLAGGSNEQFF.

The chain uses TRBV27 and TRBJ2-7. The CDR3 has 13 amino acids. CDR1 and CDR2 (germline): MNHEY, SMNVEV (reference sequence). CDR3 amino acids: CASSFGGTYEQYF.

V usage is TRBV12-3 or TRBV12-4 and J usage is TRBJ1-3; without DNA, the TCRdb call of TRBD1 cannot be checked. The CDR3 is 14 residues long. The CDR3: CASSLAGVGNTIYF.

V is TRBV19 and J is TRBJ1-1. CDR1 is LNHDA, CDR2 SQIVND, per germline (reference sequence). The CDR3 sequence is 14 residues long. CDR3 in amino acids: CASSITLMNTEAFF. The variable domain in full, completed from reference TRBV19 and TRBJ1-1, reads DGGITQSPKYLFRKEGQNVTLSCEQNLNHDAMYWYRQDPGQGLRLIYYSQIVNDFQKGDIAEGYSVSREKKESFPLTVTSAQKNPTAFYLCASSITLMNTEAFFGQGTRLTVV.